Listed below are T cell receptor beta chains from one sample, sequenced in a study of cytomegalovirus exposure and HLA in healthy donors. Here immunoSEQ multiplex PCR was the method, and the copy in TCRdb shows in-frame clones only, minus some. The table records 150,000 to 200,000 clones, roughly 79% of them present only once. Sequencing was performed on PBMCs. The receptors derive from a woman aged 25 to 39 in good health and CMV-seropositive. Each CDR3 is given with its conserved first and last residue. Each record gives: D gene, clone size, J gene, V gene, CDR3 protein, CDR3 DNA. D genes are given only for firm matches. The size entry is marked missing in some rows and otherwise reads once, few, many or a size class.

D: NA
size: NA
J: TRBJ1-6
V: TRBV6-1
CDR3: CASEGAANSPLHF
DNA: TGTGCCAGCGAAGGGGCGGCTAATTCACCCCTCCACTTT

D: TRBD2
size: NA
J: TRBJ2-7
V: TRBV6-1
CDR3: CASSEGSGRTYEQYF
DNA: TGTGCCAGCAGTGAAGGAAGCGGGAGGACCTACGAGCAGTACTTC

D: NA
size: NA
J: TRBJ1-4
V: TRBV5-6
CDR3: CASSERNEEKLFF
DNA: TGTGCCAGCAGCGAAAGAAATGAGGAAAAACTGTTTTTT

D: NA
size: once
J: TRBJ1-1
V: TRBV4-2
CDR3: CASSSGLATEAFF
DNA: TGTGCCAGCAGTTCCGGGTTGGCCACTGAAGCTTTCTTT

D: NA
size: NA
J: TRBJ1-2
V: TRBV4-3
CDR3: CASSQDSYSNYGYTF
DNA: TGCGCCAGCAGCCAAGATTCGTACAGCAACTATGGCTACACCTTC

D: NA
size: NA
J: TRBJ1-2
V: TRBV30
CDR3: CAWSVLAGALYGYTF
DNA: TGTGCCTGGAGTGTACTGGCGGGGGCGCTTTATGGCTACACCTTC

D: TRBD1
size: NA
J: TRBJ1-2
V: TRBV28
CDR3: CASSNDREVGYGYTF
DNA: TGTGCCAGCAGTAACGACAGGGAGGTGGGGTATGGCTACACCTTC

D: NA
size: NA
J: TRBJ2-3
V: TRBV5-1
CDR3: CASSSQTGHTQYF
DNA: TGCGCCAGCAGCTCCCAGACAGGCCATACGCAGTATTTT

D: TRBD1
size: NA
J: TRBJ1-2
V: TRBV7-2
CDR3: CASSTPGTGGPLNGYTF
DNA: TGTGCCAGCAGCACCCCAGGGACAGGGGGGCCTCTGAATGGCTACACCTTC

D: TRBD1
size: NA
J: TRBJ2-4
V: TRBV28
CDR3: CASSSDRGAKNIQYF
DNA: TGTGCCAGCAGCTCGGACAGGGGTGCCAAAAACATTCAGTACTTC

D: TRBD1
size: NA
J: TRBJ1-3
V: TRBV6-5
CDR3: CASSYRGQGLGNTIYF
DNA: TGTGCCAGCAGTTACCGGGGACAGGGTCTCGGAAACACCATATATTTT

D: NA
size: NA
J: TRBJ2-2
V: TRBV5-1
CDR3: CASSLDPRGSGELFF
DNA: TGCGCCAGCAGCTTGGACCCGAGAGGGTCCGGGGAGCTGTTTTTT

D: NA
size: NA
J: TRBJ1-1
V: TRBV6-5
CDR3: CASIPPGGLNTEAFF
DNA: TGTGCCAGCATTCCTCCCGGAGGGCTGAACACTGAAGCTTTCTTT

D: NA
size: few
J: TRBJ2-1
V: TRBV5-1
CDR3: CASSAQGINEQFF
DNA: TGCGCCAGCAGCGCACAGGGTATCAATGAGCAGTTCTTC

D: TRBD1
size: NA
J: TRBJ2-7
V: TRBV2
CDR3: CASSSRQGAAEQYF
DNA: TGTGCCAGCAGCTCAAGACAGGGGGCGGCCGAGCAGTACTTC

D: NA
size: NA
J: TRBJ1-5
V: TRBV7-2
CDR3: CASSLAEETDLSNQPQHF
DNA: TGTGCCAGCAGCTTAGCGGAAGAAACGGACTTAAGCAATCAGCCCCAGCATTTT

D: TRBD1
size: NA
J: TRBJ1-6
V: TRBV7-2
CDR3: CASRLTGGIPSNSPLHF
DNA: TGTGCCAGCAGATTAACAGGGGGCATTCCTAGTAATTCACCCCTCCACTTT

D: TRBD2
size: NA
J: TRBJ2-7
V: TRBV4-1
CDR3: CASSQDHGGDYEQYF
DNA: TGCGCCAGCAGCCAAGATCATGGGGGGGACTACGAGCAGTACTTC